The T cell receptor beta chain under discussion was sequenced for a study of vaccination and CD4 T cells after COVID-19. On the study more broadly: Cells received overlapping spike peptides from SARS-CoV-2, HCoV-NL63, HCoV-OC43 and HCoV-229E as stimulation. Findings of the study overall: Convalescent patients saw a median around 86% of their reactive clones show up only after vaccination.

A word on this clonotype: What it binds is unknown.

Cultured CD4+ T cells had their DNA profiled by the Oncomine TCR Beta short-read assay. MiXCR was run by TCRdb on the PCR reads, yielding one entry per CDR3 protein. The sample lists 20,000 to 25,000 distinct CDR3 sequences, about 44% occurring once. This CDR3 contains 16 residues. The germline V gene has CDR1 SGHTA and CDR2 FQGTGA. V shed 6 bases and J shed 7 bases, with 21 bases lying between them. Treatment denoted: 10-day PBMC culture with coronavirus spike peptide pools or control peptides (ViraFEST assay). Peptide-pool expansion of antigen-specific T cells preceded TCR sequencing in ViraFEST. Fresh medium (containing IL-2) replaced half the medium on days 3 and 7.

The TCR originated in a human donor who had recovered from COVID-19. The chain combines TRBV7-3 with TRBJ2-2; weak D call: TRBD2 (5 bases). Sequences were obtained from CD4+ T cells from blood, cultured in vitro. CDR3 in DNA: TGTGCCAGCAGTCGAACCACGGGCCTAGGGAGCGGGGAGCTGTTTTTT. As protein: CASSRTTGLGSGELFF.